This T cell receptor beta chain was sequenced in a study of blood T cells in healthy people across ages. At the level of the study: With template switching, about one barcoded beta molecule was captured per two T cells.

Notes on this clonotype: Its matching antigen is unknown. This sequence may be a read error, since a much larger clone differs from it by one base.

Sample-barcoded 5' priming and a J-beta primer mix drove a second PCR of roughly 7 to 11 cycles. MiXCR was run by TCRdb on the 5' RACE reads, yielding one entry per CDR3 protein. Of 650,000 or so distinct CDR3 sequences in the sample, around 50% were seen once. The CDR3 sequence is 14 residues long. Trimming pared 10 bases from V and 6 bases from J, leaving 21 bases between. CDR1 and CDR2 (germline): MNHNY, SVGAGI (reference sequence). General study results and limits: Diversity estimates drawn from one million T cells were deemed underestimates.

The rearrangement uses TRBV6-6 and TRBJ1-1; tentatively, D is TRBD1 (6 bases). The sequence derives from a woman aged 80 or over in good health. The source material was blood. The CDR3: CATQDRTLHPEAFF. The CDR3 DNA sequence: TGTGCCACCCAAGACAGGACGTTACACCCTGAAGCTTTCTTT.